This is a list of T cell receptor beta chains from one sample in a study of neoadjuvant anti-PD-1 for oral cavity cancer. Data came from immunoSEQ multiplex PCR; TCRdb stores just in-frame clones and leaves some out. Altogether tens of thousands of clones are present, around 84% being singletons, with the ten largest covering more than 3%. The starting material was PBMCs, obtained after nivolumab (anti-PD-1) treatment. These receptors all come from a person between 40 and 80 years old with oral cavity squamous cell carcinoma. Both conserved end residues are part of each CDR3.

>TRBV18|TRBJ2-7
CASSPGLAENNEQYF
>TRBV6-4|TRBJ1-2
CASSDGVYGYTF
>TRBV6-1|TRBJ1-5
CASTSPGHLNQPQHF
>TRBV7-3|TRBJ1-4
CASSLGLGFNEKLFF
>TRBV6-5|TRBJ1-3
CASSRSSGNTIYF
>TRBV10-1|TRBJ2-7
CASRQTSGVYEQYF
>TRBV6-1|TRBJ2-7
CASSEGSIAEQYF
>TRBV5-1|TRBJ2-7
CASSLEGRVDEQYF
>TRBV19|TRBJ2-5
CASSMGLAGETQYF
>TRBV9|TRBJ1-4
CASSPRTGTNEKLFF
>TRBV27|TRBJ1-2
CASSMSGTGARVNYGYTF
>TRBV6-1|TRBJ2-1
CAISELGGGVGNEQFF
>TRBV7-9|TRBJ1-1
CASTPSVATEAFF
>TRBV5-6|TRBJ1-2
CASSYRGPYGYTF
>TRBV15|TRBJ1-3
CATSRDPGHSGNTIYF
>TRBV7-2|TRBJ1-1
CASSLGGWGTFF
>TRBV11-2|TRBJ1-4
CASSPYRTGATNEKLFF
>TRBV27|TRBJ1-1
CASSLGGGNTEAFF
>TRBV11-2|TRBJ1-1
CASSLRFPGQGNTEAFF
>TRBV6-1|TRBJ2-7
CASVGTVYEQYF
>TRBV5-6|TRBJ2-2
CASSLVMLAETGELFF
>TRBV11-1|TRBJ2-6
CASSLSFPGANVLTF
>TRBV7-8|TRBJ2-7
CASSLVETYEQYF
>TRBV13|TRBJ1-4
CASSGRTGESEKLFF
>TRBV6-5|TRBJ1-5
CASSQATNQPQHF
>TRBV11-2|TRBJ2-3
CGTRRLVTDTQYF
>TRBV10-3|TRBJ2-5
CAISGLEETQYF
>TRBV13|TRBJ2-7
CASSILAGERNEQYF
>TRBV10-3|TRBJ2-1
CATSPGTSSYNEQFF